This T cell receptor beta chain was recovered during a study of blood T cell repertoires in COVID-19. Sequencing used immunoSEQ multiplex PCR; TCRdb keeps in-frame clones, though not all of them. The table lists about 200,000 clones, roughly 90% of them singletons, with roughly 8.1% in the top ten. Donors were grouped by their self-reported clinical history. V lost 7 bases, J lost 9 bases, and 13 bases stayed unmatched. The CDR3 is 15 residues long. Germline CDR1 and CDR2: MDHEN and SYDVKM. V and J are TRBV28 and TRBJ2-1; 9 nucleotides agree with TRBD2. Material for sequencing was PBMCs or T cells enriched from blood (not recorded which). The clonotype comes from a woman between 18 and 29 years old who had recovered from COVID-19. CDR3 sequence: CASILSGAGGIEQFF. CDR3 nucleotide sequence: TGTGCCAGCATCCTATCAGGGGCGGGGGGGATTGAGCAGTTCTTC.